This T cell receptor (beta chain) emerged from a study of cytomegalovirus exposure and HLA in healthy donors. Study-wide findings and caveats: Among the CMV-associated chains, three were confirmed in vitro as specific for CMV antigens. The authors listed roughly 150 TCR beta chains as cytomegalovirus-associated.

The method was immunoSEQ multiplex PCR; TCRdb's version includes in-frame clones alone and lacks a portion of them. The sample lists about 150,000 clones, 85% to 90% seen once, with 2.1% in the top ten. The CDR3 loop spans 15 amino acids. Germline loops: CDR1 MNHEY, CDR2 SMNVEV (reference sequence). V gave up 4 bases and J gave up 5 bases; unmatched junction bases: 7. Comment on this clone: As yet, its antigen is unknown.

The material sequenced was PBMCs. The clonotype was recovered from a human donor in good health. V is TRBV27 and J is TRBJ1-2; 10 bases match TRBD1. DNA of the CDR3: TGTGCCAGCAGTTCTACCGGGACAGGGGTATATGGCTACACCTTC. It translates to CASSSTGTGVYGYTF.